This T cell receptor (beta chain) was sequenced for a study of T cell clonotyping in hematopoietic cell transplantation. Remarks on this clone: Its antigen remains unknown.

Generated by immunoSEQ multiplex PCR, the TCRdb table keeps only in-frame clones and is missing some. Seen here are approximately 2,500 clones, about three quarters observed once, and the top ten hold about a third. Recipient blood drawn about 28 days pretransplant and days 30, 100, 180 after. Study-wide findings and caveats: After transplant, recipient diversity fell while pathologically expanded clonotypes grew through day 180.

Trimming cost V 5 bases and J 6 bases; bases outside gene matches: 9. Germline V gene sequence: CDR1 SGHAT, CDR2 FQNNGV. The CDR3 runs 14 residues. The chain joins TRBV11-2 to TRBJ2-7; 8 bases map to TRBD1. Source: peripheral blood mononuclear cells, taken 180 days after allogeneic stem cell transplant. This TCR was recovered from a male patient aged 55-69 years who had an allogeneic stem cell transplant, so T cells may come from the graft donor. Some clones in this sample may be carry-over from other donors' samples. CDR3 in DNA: TGTGCCAGCAGCCCTTGGGACAGGCAATCCGAGCAGTACTTC. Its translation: CASSPWDRQSEQYF. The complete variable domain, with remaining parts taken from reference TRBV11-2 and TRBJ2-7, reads EAGVAQSPRYKIIEKRQSVAFWCNPISGHATLYWYQQILGQGPKLLIQFQNNGVVDDSQLPKDRFSAERLKGVDSTLKIQPAKLEDSAVYLCASSPWDRQSEQYFGPGTRLTVT.